The present TCR beta chain was sequenced within a study of blood T cells in healthy people across ages. With 4 bases removed from V and 8 bases from J, the gap between germline ends came to 18 bases. This CDR3 has 15 residues. Donors each provided about 10 milliliters of peripheral blood. The authors isolated at least 6 million PBMCs per sample. This clonotype was observed a handful of times. As yet, its antigen is unknown. Through a sample-barcoded 5' primer and a J-beta primer mix, a second PCR was run for roughly 6 to 12 cycles. TCRdb ran MiXCR on the 5' RACE reads and lists one entry per CDR3 protein. Among fewer than 2 million distinct CDR3 sequences, roughly 43% were seen once, and the ten largest hold under 25%. Study conclusions and caveats: Among long-lived donors, naive CD4+ cells were more numerous and diversity higher than in aged donors. Per million T cells, TCR beta diversity dropped roughly linearly as age increased.

Sequenced: blood. The receptor was derived from a human donor in good health. V is TRBV12-3 or TRBV12-4 and J is TRBJ2-1; no clear D gene. The DNA for the CDR3 is TGTGCCAGCAGTTCCACGGTCCTGGATGTGGATGAGCAGTTCTTC. It translates to CASSSTVLDVDEQFF.